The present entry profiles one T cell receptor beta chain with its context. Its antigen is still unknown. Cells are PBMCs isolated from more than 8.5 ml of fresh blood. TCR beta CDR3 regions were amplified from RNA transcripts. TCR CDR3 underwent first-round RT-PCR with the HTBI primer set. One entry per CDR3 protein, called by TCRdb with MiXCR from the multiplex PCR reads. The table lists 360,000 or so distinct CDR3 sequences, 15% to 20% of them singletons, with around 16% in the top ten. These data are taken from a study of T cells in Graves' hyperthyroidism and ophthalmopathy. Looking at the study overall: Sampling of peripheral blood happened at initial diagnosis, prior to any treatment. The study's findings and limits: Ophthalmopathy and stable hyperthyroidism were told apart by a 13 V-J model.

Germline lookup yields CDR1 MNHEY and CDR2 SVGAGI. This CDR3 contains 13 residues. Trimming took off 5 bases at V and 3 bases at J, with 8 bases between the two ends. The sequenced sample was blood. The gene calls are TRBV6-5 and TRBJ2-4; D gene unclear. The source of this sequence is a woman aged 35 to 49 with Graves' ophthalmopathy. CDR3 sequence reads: CASSDWDKNIQYF. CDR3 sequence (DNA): TGTGCCAGCAGTGACTGGGACAAAAACATTCAGTACTTC.